Described below is a single TCR beta chain sequence and its context. Its antigen is as yet unknown. This sample was included in a study of T-cell reconstitution after alpha-beta-depleted transplantation in children. Study results and caveats: A year had passed since transplant, and T-cell counts and diversity by then came mostly from newly produced T cells.

Unique molecular identifiers were incorporated into the prepared TCRbeta library. A single record per CDR3 protein comes from TCRdb applying MiXCR to the PCR reads. Of about 980,000 distinct CDR3 sequences listed, under 30% are singletons. Trimming cost V 3 bases and J 2 bases, with 15 bases left between them. The CDR3 loop spans 15 amino acids. CDR1 is SGHRS and CDR2 is YFSETQ in the germline V gene. This clonotype was obtained from a boy less than two years old who had a stem cell transplant for SCID, so the T cells may come from the graft donor. Sequenced here: PBMCs, mostly from graft donor cells, sampled 360 days after TCRalphabeta/CD19-depleted stem cell transplant. The chain couples TRBV5-1 to TRBJ2-7, with D perhaps matching TRBD2 (5 bases). CDR3 bases: TGCGCCAGCAGCTCGGGGAGTTTGGGTACCTACGAGCAGTACTTC. Residues: CASSSGSLGTYEQYF.